This TCR beta chain derives from a study of T cells in localized non-small cell lung cancer. The CDR3 contains 14 residues. The V gene's germline CDR1 is SGDLS and CDR2 YYNGEE. Trimming took 5 bases from V and 3 from J; bases not matched to a gene: 7. Whole-study findings and limits: Uninvolved adjacent lung had higher T cell clonality than tumor and all other tissues.

The protocol was immunoSEQ multiplex PCR, while the TCRdb copy is restricted to in-frame clones and leaves out a portion. The sample carries 2,100 or so clones, 22% recorded once. This clone is termed medium-sized. Its specificity is not known. The receptor was derived from a woman aged 35-75 years with stage I lung adenocarcinoma. The J gene is TRBJ1-1, the V gene TRBV9; 7 bases agree with TRBD1. Source: lung tumor tissue, taken before any cancer treatment. The CDR3: CASSEMGQHTEAFF. CDR3 sequence (DNA): TGTGCCAGCAGTGAAATGGGACAGCACACTGAAGCTTTCTTT.